These 18 T cell receptor beta chains were sequenced from one sample in a study of CD8+ T cells in alopecia areata. Extracted RNA was reverse transcribed into cDNA, the sequencing template. Profiling relied on immunoSEQ multiplex PCR, and the TCRdb table lists in-frame clones only, not all of them. The sample is made up of around 290,000 clones, none counted only once. Sorting used CD4, CD8alpha, NKG2D, NKG2ACE and other markers on pooled cutaneous lymph node cells. The sequenced sample was CD4+ T cells sorted from a lymph node. Every receptor here comes from a C3H/HeJ mouse with alopecia areata. This line is of MHC haplotype H2-k.

This clone showed up just a few times. Mouse names are used for the genes. Read coverage stops 4 residues before the CDR3 terminus; the germline J gene supplies the remainder. The V and J genes are TRBV13-1 and TRBJ2-5, with D tentatively TRBD1 (6 bases). The V end was cut by 1 base, the J end by 2 bases, with 8 bases between. This CDR3 is 14 amino acids long. Germline assignment: CDR1 NSHNY and CDR2 SYGAGN. CDR3 DNA (partial): TGTGCCAGCAGTGATACCAGGGGCCAAGAC. It specifies CASSDTRGQD. The complete CDR3 protein is CASSDTRGQDTQYF.

In this sample, this clone turned up a few times. The genes and germline here are from mouse. Read data end 4 residues before the CDR3 end; the end is taken from the germline J gene. The sample holds other DNA sequences that translate to the same CDR3. This chain connects TRBV13-1 to TRBJ2-1, with TRBD2 matching 8 bases. Germline CDR1 and CDR2: NSHNY and SYGAGN. V lost 3 bases, J lost 4 bases, and 3 bases stayed unmatched. The CDR3 extends over 14 amino acids. The CDR3 DNA, read in part, is TGTGCCAGCAGTGCCTGGGGGGTTTATGCT. Translated: CASSAWGVYA. The complete CDR3 sequence is CASSAWGVYAEQFF.

A note on this clone: Germline and genes here are mouse. The CDR3 extends 4 residues past the end of the read, so its final part is completed from the germline J gene. This chain connects TRBV5 to TRBJ2-1; 12 nucleotides align to TRBD2. Germline V CDR1 and CDR2: LGHNA, YNLKQL (reference sequence). J was trimmed by 3 bases and V by 2 bases; bases with no gene match: 5. This CDR3 has 17 amino acids. This CDR3 reads CASSQKDWGGLYAEQFF. The CDR3 bases that were read are TGTGCCAGCAGCCAAAAGGACTGGGGGGGTCTCTATGCT.

This clone was recorded a few times. Mouse gene names and germline throughout. The read terminates 4 residues ahead of where the CDR3 ends, so the germline J gene completes it. The gene calls are TRBV13-1 and TRBJ2-5, with TRBD2 as a possible D gene (5 bases). Germline V lookup: CDR1 NSHNY, CDR2 SYGAGN. There are 16 residues in the CDR3. CDR3 DNA, as far as it was read: TGTGCCAGCAGGGCCCTTACTGGAATGAGTACGGAC. It specifies CASRALTGMSTD. The entire CDR3 sequence reads CASRALTGMSTDTQYF.

This clone was seen a few times. Germline and genes: mouse. CDR3 DNA, as far as it was read: TGTGCCAGCAGCTCCCCTGGGGGGGCGTCCTAT. The encoded protein is CASSSPGGASY. The full CDR3 is CASSSPGGASYEQYF. The chain employs TRBV13-1 and TRBJ2-7; 10 nucleotides line up with TRBD2. The CDR3 is cut off 4 residues early in the read; its end comes from the germline J gene. V lost 5 bases to trimming and J lost 1 base; unmatched junction nucleotides: 6. The CDR3 totals 15 residues. Germline CDR1 is NSHNY and CDR2 is SYGAGN.

In the case of this clone: Gene names and germline refer to mouse. The sequence runs out 4 residues before the end of the CDR3; the remainder is reconstructed from the germline J gene. The chain combines TRBV13-2 with TRBJ2-5; D remains ambiguous. From germline, CDR1 is NNHNN and CDR2 SYGAGS (reference sequence). The CDR3 covers 13 residues. The sequenced part of the CDR3 DNA is TGTGCCAGCGGTGACTCGCAGAAAGAC. Protein product: CASGDSQKD. The CDR3 in full is CASGDSQKDTQYF.

This clone has only a few counts. Genes here carry mouse names. The missing CDR3 end, 4 residues past where the read stops, is filled in from the germline J gene. Other DNA sequences of this sample code for an identical CDR3. The V gene is TRBV13-1, the J gene TRBJ1-2; 10 nucleotides match TRBD1. This CDR3 has 14 amino acids. The germline CDR1 and CDR2 sequences are NSHNY and SYGAGN. CDR3 region: CASSDGDRGSDYTF. The CDR3 DNA, read in part, is TGTGCCAGCAGTGATGGGGACAGGGGATCC.

This clone was seen more than once but under ten times. Gene names and germline match the mouse. The read ends 3 residues early relative to the CDR3; the germline J gene fills the gap. V is TRBV12-2 and J is TRBJ1-6; D is unclear. TRBJ1-6 is treated as an ORF (open reading frame) with a function not yet certain. The CDR3 is 11 amino acids. The germline gives CDR1 SGHLS, CDR2 HYDKME. The chain's CDR3 is CASSLRLPLYF. Partial CDR3 DNA: TGTGCCAGCTCTCTGAGGTTGCCC.

Many counts were recorded for this clone. Genes here carry mouse names. The read ends 4 residues before the CDR3 terminus; that terminus is restored from the germline J gene. Different DNA sequences within this sample yield the same CDR3. This chain links TRBV19 with TRBJ2-1; 10 bases line up with TRBD2. CDR3 length: 15 residues. Germline V gene data show CDR1 as FNHDT and CDR2 as SITEND (reference sequence). V gave up 2 bases and J gave up 1 base; unmatched junction bases: 0. CDR3 DNA (partial): TGTGCCAGCAGTATGACTGGGGGGAACTATGCT. Amino acids: CASSMTGGNYA. The full CDR3 sequence reads CASSMTGGNYAEQFF.

About this clone itself: The genes and germline here are from mouse. The CDR3 is cut off 4 residues early in the read; its end comes from the germline J gene. V and J are TRBV13-3 and TRBJ2-7; 8 bases are a match to TRBD2. Per germline, CDR1 NNHDY and CDR2 SYVADS. Losses at the gene ends were 1 base for V and 3 bases for J; bases not matched to a gene: 3. CDR3 length equals 14 residues. The CDR3 bases that were read are TGTGCCAGCAGTGATACTGGGGGATACTAT. Translating gives CASSDTGGYY. The CDR3 as a whole reads CASSDTGGYYEQYF.

This clone was recorded a few times. Mouse gene names and germline throughout. The CDR3 goes on 4 residues after the read ends, and that part is filled in from the germline J gene. V gene TRBV13-1 combines with J gene TRBJ1-2; 7 nucleotides line up with TRBD1. Unmatched junction bases numbered 6, after V lost 4 bases and J lost 0 bases. Germline CDR1 and CDR2: NSHNY and SYGAGN. The CDR3 spans 15 residues. CDR3 amino acids: CASSFRQGANSDYTF. CDR3 DNA, as far as it was read: TGTGCCAGCAGTTTCCGACAGGGAGCAAACTCC.

This clone was detected a few times. Any gene name here is a mouse gene name. The read ends 4 residues before the CDR3 terminus; that terminus is restored from the germline J gene. The chain is built from TRBV13-3 and TRBJ1-1; weak D call: TRBD1 (5 bases). CDR3 length: 15 amino acids. Between the trimmed V and J ends, which lost 1 base and 1 base, there was a span of 11 bases. Per germline, CDR1 NNHDY and CDR2 SYVADS. The part of the CDR3 DNA that was read is TGTGCCAGCAGTGATCTGAGGGGAGGAAACACA. Its translation: CASSDLRGGNT. In full, the CDR3 is CASSDLRGGNTEVFF.

There are a few counts of this clone. The listed genes are named as in mouse. The read stops 4 residues short of the end of the CDR3; the missing end is completed from the germline J gene. V and J are TRBV13-1 and TRBJ2-5, with 11 nucleotides matching TRBD2. CDR1 NSHNY and CDR2 SYGAGN come from the germline V gene. There are 16 residues in the CDR3. After removal of 4 bases from V and 3 bases from J, the junction contained 7 bases not matched to a gene. The CDR3 loop reads CASSSGTGGPQDTQYF. The CDR3 DNA, read in part, is TGTGCCAGCAGTTCCGGGACTGGGGGCCCTCAAGAC.

With regard to this clone: Any gene name here is a mouse gene name. The read ends 4 residues before the CDR3 terminus; that terminus is restored from the germline J gene. The chain joins TRBV13-1 to TRBJ2-1; 8 bases match TRBD1. CDR1 NSHNY and CDR2 SYGAGN come from the germline V gene. The V and J ends lost 0 bases and 4 bases, in that order; junction bases with no gene match: 3. This CDR3 spans 15 amino acids. The sequenced part of the CDR3 DNA is TGTGCCAGCAGTGATGACGACAGGGGTTATGCT. Translation: CASSDDDRGYA. From start to end, the CDR3 is CASSDDDRGYAEQFF.

This clone was counted a few times. The listed genes are named as in mouse. The read ends 4 residues before the CDR3 terminus; that terminus is restored from the germline J gene. Other DNA sequences of this sample code for an identical CDR3. This chain uses TRBV5 with TRBJ2-2, with D perhaps TRBD1 or TRBD2 (6 bases each). V lost 0 bases, J lost 3 bases, and 8 bases lay in between. Per germline, CDR1 LGHNA and CDR2 YNLKQL (reference sequence). The CDR3 runs to 15 residues. The part of the CDR3 DNA that was read is TGTGCCAGCAGCCAAGAGGGGGCTTACACCGGG. Translating gives CASSQEGAYTG. The full CDR3 is CASSQEGAYTGQLYF.

This clone was detected a few times. The gene symbols are mouse symbols. The read ends 4 residues shy of where the CDR3 ends; the end is completed using the germline J gene. The identical CDR3 is also encoded by other nucleotide sequences in the sample. This chain joins TRBV29 and TRBJ2-7; 7 bases are shared with TRBD2. Per germline, CDR1 MSHET and CDR2 SYDVDS. The CDR3 extends over 12 amino acids. CDR3 DNA (partial): TGTGCTAGCAGTTTACTGGGGGAT. Protein product: CASSLLGD. The CDR3 in full is CASSLLGDEQYF. Drawing the rest from reference TRBV29 and TRBJ2-7, the complete variable domain is DMKVTQMPRYLIKRMGENVLLECGQDMSHETMYWYRQDPGLGLQLIYISYDVDSNSEGDIPKGYRVSRKKREHFSLILDSAKTNQTSVYFCASSLLGDEQYFGPGTRLTVL.

A remark on this clone: Gene names are mouse gene names. Read sequence stops 4 residues before the CDR3 end, and the germline J gene provides the missing end. V and J are TRBV31 and TRBJ2-2, with 11 bases identical to TRBD2. CDR3 length equals 15 residues. Germline V gene data show CDR1 as GKSSPN and CDR2 as SITVG. The V gene end was trimmed by 0 bases and the J gene end by 6 bases; junction bases not matched to a gene: 3. The CDR3 reads CAWSLRTGGPGQLYF. The CDR3 bases that were read are TGTGCCTGGAGTCTACGGACTGGGGGGCCCGGG.

About this clone: Mouse gene names apply. The CDR3 protein is CTCSVPGGREDTQYF. Partial CDR3 DNA: TGCACCTGCAGTGTCCCAGGGGGCAGGGAAGAC. The V and J genes are TRBV1 and TRBJ2-5; 8 nucleotides match TRBD1. From the germline J gene comes the end of the CDR3, since the read stops 4 residues before it. Per the germline V gene, CDR1 is NSQYPW and CDR2 is LRSPGD (reference sequence). The CDR3 loop spans 15 amino acids.